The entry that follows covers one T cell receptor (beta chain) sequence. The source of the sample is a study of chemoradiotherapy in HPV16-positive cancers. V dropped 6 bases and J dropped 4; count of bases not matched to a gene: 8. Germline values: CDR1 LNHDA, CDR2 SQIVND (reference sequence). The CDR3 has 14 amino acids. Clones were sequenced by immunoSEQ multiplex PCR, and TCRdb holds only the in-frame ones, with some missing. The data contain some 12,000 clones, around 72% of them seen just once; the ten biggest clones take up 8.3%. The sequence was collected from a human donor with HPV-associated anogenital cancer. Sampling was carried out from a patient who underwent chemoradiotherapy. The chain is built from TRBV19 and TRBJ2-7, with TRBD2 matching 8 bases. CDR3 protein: CASSQTLAGYEQYF. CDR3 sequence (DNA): TGTGCCAGTAGCCAGACTTTAGCGGGGTACGAGCAGTACTTC.